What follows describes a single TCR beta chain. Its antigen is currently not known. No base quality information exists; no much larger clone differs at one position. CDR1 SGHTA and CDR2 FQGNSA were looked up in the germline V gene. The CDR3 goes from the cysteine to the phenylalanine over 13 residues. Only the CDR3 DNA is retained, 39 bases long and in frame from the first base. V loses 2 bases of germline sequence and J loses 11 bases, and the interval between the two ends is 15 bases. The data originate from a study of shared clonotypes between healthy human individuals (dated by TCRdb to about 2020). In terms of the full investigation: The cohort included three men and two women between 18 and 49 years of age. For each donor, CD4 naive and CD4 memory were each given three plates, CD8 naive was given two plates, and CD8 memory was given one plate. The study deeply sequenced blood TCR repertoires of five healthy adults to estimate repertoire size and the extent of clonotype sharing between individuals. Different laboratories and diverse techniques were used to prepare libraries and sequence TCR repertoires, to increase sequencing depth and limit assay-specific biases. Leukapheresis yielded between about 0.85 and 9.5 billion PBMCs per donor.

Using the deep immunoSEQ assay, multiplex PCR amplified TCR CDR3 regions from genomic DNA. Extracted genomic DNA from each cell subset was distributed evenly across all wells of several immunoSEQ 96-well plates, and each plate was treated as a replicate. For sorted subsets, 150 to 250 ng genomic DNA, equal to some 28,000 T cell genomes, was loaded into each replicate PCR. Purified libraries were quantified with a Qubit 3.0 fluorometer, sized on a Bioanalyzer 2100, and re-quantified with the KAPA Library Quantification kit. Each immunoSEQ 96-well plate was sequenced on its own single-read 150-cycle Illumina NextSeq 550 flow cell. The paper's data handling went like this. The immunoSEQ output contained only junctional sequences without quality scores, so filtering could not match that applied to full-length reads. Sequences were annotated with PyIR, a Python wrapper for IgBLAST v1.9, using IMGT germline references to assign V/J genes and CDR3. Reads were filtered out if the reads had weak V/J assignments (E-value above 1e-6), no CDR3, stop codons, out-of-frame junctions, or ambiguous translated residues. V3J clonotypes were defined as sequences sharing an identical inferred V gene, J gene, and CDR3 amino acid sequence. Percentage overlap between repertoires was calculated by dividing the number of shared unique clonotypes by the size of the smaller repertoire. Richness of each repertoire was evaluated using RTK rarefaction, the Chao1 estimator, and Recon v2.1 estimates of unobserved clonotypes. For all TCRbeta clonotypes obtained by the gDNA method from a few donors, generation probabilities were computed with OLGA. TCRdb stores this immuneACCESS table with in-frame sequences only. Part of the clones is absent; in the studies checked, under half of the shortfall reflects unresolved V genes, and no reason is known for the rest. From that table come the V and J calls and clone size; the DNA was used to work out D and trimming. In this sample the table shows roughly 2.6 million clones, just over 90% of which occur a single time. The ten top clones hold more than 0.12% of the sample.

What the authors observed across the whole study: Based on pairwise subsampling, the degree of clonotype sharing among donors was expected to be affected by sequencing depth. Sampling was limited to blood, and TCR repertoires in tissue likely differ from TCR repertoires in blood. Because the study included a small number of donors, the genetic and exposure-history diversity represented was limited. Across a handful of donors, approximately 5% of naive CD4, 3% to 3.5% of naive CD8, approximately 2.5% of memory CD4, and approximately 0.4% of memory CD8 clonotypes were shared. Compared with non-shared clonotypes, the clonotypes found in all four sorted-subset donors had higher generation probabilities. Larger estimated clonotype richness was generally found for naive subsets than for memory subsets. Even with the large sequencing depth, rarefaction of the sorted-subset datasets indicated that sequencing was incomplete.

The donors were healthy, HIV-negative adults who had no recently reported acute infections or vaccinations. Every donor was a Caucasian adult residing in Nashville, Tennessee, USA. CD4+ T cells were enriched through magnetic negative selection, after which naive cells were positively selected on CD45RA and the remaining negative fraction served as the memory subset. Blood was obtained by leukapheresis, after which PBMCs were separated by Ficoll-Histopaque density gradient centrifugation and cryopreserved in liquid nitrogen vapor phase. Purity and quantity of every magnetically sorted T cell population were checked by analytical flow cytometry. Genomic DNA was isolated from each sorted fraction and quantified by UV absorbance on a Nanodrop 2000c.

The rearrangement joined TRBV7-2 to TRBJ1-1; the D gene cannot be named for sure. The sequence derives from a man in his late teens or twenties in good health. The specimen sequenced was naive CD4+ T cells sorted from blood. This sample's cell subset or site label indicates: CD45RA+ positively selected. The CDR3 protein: CASSLSLGIVAFF. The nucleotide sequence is TGTGCCAGCAGCTTAAGTCTGGGAATCGTTGCTTTCTTT.